This T cell receptor (beta chain) appears in the sequencing data of a study of blood T cell repertoires in COVID-19 (dated by TCRdb to about 2020). About the full investigation: The collaborator samples originated in the United States, Italy and Spain and spanned the acute and convalescent phases of COVID-19. The material from the prospective study consisted of cDNA or gDNA derived from T cells, B-cell-depleted T cells, or PBMCs. Subjects who had been exposed to COVID-19, were actively infected with it, or had recovered from it provided the deeply sampled blood TCRbeta repertoires that made up the dataset. The repertoires were released in a freely available public database intended as a resource for research on the immune response to SARS-CoV-2. Samples were obtained from the ongoing ImmuneRACE study (first 160 participants) and from 950 to 1,500 subjects provided by 6 global collaborators. A de-identified subject ID, COVID-19 status, age in years and sex were almost always included in the sample metadata. Where HLA class I and class II types were available, the types were taken from metadata supplied by the sample provider, not from assay-based typing.

What the research found in general, with its limitations: How much clinical and demographic metadata was included differed by source and by participant, and the metadata was provided uncurated.

About this clone itself: The clone's antigen remains unknown. One base away there is no much larger clone; base qualities are not given.

CDR1 and CDR2, per the germline V gene, are KGHSH and LQKENI. The CDR3 numbers 13 residues from cysteine through phenylalanine. The only DNA kept is the CDR3, 39 bases in frame from the first base. V is pared back by 6 bases and J by 4 bases, with 12 bases lying between the germline termini. Participants in the prospective study were enrolled through a virtual design, were aged roughly 18 to 100 years, and lived in 20 to 30 United States geographic areas. In the prospective study, participants were assigned to cohorts based on the clinical history participants reported in a screening survey and a study questionnaire. ImmuneRACE Cohort 3 recovered participants were defined by two consecutive negative NP/OP PCR tests, healthcare professional clearance, or symptom resolution. In the prospective study, whole blood, serum and a nasopharyngeal or oropharyngeal swab were collected from each participant by mobile phlebotomists. Over a 2-month period, participants in the prospective study had the option of providing additional blood draws and questionnaires. Before DNA extraction, blood samples from the prospective study were shipped at room temperature or frozen.

TCRbeta CDR3 regions were amplified from genomic DNA by means of the immunoSEQ Assay, a bias-controlled multiplex PCR. On the authors' methods: The number of nucleated cells in each sample was estimated by amplification of reference gene primers within the assay. To quantify the absolute abundance of each unique TCRbeta CDR3 rearrangement, sequence reads were collapsed and filtered. For each sample, productive Simpson clonality was calculated by taking the square root of Simpson's diversity index across productive rearrangements. This is the immuneACCESS table as TCRdb keeps it, with only in-frame sequences that have V and J called. A part of the clones is gone; compared with another copy, unresolved V genes explain less than half, and the rest is unexplained. Clone size and the V and J calls come from that table; the DNA yielded D and trimming. Present in this sample are about 270,000 clones, 80% to 90% of which were seen just once. Roughly a sixth of the sample belongs to the ten largest clones.

The rearranged segments are TRBV18 and TRBJ1-2, and the D gene may be TRBD1, 5 bases matching. Sequenced input: PBMCs or T cells enriched from blood (not recorded which). This TCR derives from a man aged 18 to 29 who had recovered from COVID-19. CDR3 protein: CASSVDTGYGYTF. In nucleotide form, the sequence is TGTGCCAGCTCGGTGGACACCGGCTATGGCTACACCTTC. With the rest looked up from the reference TRBV18 and TRBJ1-2 genes rather than sequenced, the full variable domain is NAGVMQNPRHLVRRRGQEARLRCSPMKGHSHVYWYRQLPEEGLKFMVYLQKENIIDESGMPKERFSAEFPKEGPSILRIQQVVRGDSAAYFCASSVDTGYGYTFGSGTRLTVV.